The rows below give T cell receptor beta chains drawn from one sample of a study of identical twins. MiXCR, applied by TCRdb to the 5' RACE reads, yields one record per CDR3 protein. This sample has some 1,700,000 distinct CDR3 sequences, with 25% to 35% found just once. The sequenced material came from cord blood. All receptors derive from a newborn girl in good health. The CDR3 runs from the conserved cysteine through the conserved F or W. A D gene is named only where the DNA matches it firmly. Rows give clone size only sometimes, using once, few, many, or a class for an expanded clone.

CDR3 length	V gene	clone size	J gene	D gene	CDR3 protein	CDR3 DNA
16	TRBV7-8	few	TRBJ2-5	TRBD2	CASSLVTSGGRETQYF	TGTGCCAGCAGCTTAGTTACTAGCGGGGGGAGAGAGACCCAGTACTTC
14	TRBV7-2	-	TRBJ2-3	-	CASSPTTLTGTLYF	TGTGCCAGCAGCCCAACAACCCTCACAGGGACGCTGTATTTT
16	TRBV28	-	TRBJ1-4	-	CASSTSWGLNNEKLFF	TGTGCCAGCAGTACCTCATGGGGGCTCAATAATGAAAAACTGTTTTTT
15	TRBV12-5	-	TRBJ2-3	TRBD2	CASGLFSGGTYTQYF	TGTGCTAGTGGTTTGTTCTCGGGAGGCACATATACGCAGTATTTT
18	TRBV27	-	TRBJ2-3	TRBD2	CASSLSYSGRAQTDTQYF	TGTGCCAGCAGTTTATCATATAGCGGGAGGGCCCAGACAGATACGCAGTATTTT
23	TRBV14	-	TRBJ2-1	TRBD2	CASSRKSGLAGFNPLSSYNEQFF	TGTGCCAGCAGCCGTAAATCGGGACTAGCGGGGTTTAACCCGTTGAGCTCCTACAATGAGCAGTTCTTC
14	TRBV5-6	few	TRBJ2-1	TRBD2	CASSLSGGRDEQFF	TGTGCCAGCAGCTTGTCGGGCGGGAGGGACGAGCAGTTCTTC
14	TRBV12-3/TRBV12-4	few	TRBJ2-1	TRBD2	CASTLGLAGDEQFF	TGTGCCAGCACCCTGGGGCTAGCGGGAGATGAGCAGTTCTTC
16	TRBV4-1	-	TRBJ2-3	TRBD2	CASSQELAGVKDTQYF	TGCGCCAGCAGCCAAGAACTAGCGGGAGTAAAGGATACGCAGTATTTT
16	TRBV3-1	few	TRBJ2-1	-	CASSRFTSSPYNEQFF	TGTGCCAGCAGCCGCTTCACTAGTTCCCCTTACAATGAGCAGTTCTTC
14	TRBV20-1	-	TRBJ2-2	-	CSARDLGNTGELFF	TGCAGTGCTAGAGATCTCGGGAACACCGGGGAGCTGTTTTTT
14	TRBV28	-	TRBJ1-5	TRBD1	CASSWDRERQPQHF	TGTGCCAGCAGCTGGGACAGGGAGAGGCAGCCCCAGCATTTT
13	TRBV30	-	TRBJ1-6	-	CAWSDGYNSPLHF	TGTGCCTGGAGCGACGGGTATAATTCACCCCTCCACTTT
11	TRBV6-5	many	TRBJ2-3	-	CASISGDTQYF	TGTGCCAGCATCAGTGGGGATACGCAGTATTTT
14	TRBV20-1	-	TRBJ2-2	-	CSASPSHLTGELFF	TGCAGTGCTAGTCCATCGCACCTCACCGGGGAGCTGTTTTTT
13	TRBV4-1	-	TRBJ2-4	-	CASSQVGENIQYF	TGCGCCAGCAGCCAAGTCGGAGAAAACATTCAGTACTTC
15	TRBV9	once	TRBJ2-3	-	CASGVVGAGTDTQYF	TGTGCCAGCGGCGTAGTGGGGGCTGGGACAGATACGCAGTATTTT
13	TRBV6-5	-	TRBJ1-5	-	CASSYQYNQPQHF	TGTGCCAGCAGTTACCAGTATAATCAGCCCCAGCATTTT
13	TRBV4-1	few	TRBJ2-3	-	CASSIGPTDTQYF	TGCGCCAGCAGCATCGGGCCTACGGATACGCAGTATTTT
15	TRBV29-1	many	TRBJ2-1	-	CSVDLLKASGDEQFF	TGCAGCGTTGACCTCCTAAAAGCGTCCGGGGATGAGCAGTTCTTC
14	TRBV10-3	few	TRBJ2-7	-	CAISDSGRSYEQYF	TGTGCCATCAGTGACAGCGGACGGTCCTACGAGCAGTACTTC
17	TRBV4-2	-	TRBJ2-2	-	CASSPQDLATNTGELFF	TGTGCCAGCAGCCCCCAAGACCTAGCGACGAACACCGGGGAGCTGTTTTTT
15	TRBV2	-	TRBJ2-7	TRBD1	CASSEGGTGKGEQYF	TGTGCCAGCAGTGAGGGAGGGACAGGGAAAGGCGAGCAGTACTTC
13	TRBV12-3/TRBV12-4	-	TRBJ1-2	TRBD1	CASTPDRGGGYTF	TGTGCCAGCACCCCGGACAGGGGGGGAGGCTACACCTTC
15	TRBV28	-	TRBJ2-7	TRBD2	CVSSFEGTSDYEQYF	TGTGTCAGCAGTTTTGAAGGGACTAGCGACTACGAGCAGTACTTC
16	TRBV7-8	few	TRBJ1-5	TRBD1	CASSLASRQGGQPQHF	TGTGCCAGCAGCTTAGCCTCCCGACAGGGTGGGCAGCCCCAGCATTTT
15	TRBV20-1	-	TRBJ2-7	-	CSASPSSGAAYEQYF	TGCAGTGCTAGCCCGAGTTCGGGAGCGGCCTACGAGCAGTACTTC
20	TRBV7-8	-	TRBJ2-7	TRBD2	CASSLVPRGSGLAVRYEQYF	TGTGCCAGCAGCTTAGTTCCCAGGGGATCGGGACTAGCGGTCCGCTACGAGCAGTACTTC
15	TRBV20-1	-	TRBJ2-7	TRBD1	CSARDVRTGPYEQYF	TGCAGTGCTAGAGATGTCCGGACAGGCCCCTACGAGCAGTACTTC
16	TRBV4-2	few	TRBJ2-3	-	CASSQGPLRATDTQYF	TGTGCCAGCAGCCAAGGGCCCCTTCGGGCCACAGATACGCAGTATTTT
16	TRBV6-6	few	TRBJ2-4	TRBD2	CASTIPASGTLNIQYF	TGTGCCAGCACCATCCCGGCTAGCGGGACTCTGAACATTCAGTACTTC
14	TRBV6-1	few	TRBJ2-1	-	CASRLGGSYNEQFF	TGTGCCAGTCGGCTGGGCGGGTCCTACAATGAGCAGTTCTTC
14	TRBV27	-	TRBJ2-7	-	CASSRVVGSYEQYF	TGTGCCAGCAGCCGGGTGGTGGGGTCCTACGAGCAGTACTTC
14	TRBV12-3/TRBV12-4	few	TRBJ2-5	TRBD2	CATSWTSGQETQYF	TGTGCCACCAGTTGGACTAGCGGTCAAGAGACCCAGTACTTC
16	TRBV25-1	few	TRBJ2-3	-	CASSEYRVGDADTQYF	TGTGCCAGCAGTGAATATCGGGTAGGGGACGCAGATACGCAGTATTTT
14	TRBV20-1	-	TRBJ1-4	TRBD1	CSATQGVVSEKLFF	TGCAGTGCAACACAGGGGGTAGTAAGTGAAAAACTGTTTTTT
16	TRBV7-2	few	TRBJ2-7	TRBD2	CASSLARLAGTYEQYF	TGTGCCAGCAGCTTAGCACGACTAGCGGGGACCTACGAGCAGTACTTC
15	TRBV14	many	TRBJ2-1	TRBD2	CASSKLAVTYNEQFF	TGTGCCAGCAGCAAACTAGCGGTAACCTACAATGAGCAGTTCTTC
13	TRBV24-1	many	TRBJ1-2	-	CATSRGSSYGYTF	TGTGCCACCAGTCGGGGCAGCTCCTATGGCTACACCTTC
16	TRBV28	few	TRBJ2-1	-	CASSYATSRVWNEQFF	TGTGCCAGCAGTTACGCTACTAGCCGGGTTTGGAATGAGCAGTTCTTC
16	TRBV5-1	-	TRBJ1-1	-	CASSFRTISQNTEAFF	TGCGCCAGCAGCTTTAGAACAATCTCGCAGAACACTGAAGCTTTCTTT
17	TRBV12-3/TRBV12-4	-	TRBJ2-5	TRBD1	CASRKGQGMTSQETQYF	TGTGCCAGCAGAAAGGGACAGGGGATGACATCTCAAGAGACCCAGTACTTC
16	TRBV4-2	-	TRBJ2-7	TRBD2	CASSQGSGDSYNEQYF	TGTGCCAGCAGCCAAGGTAGCGGGGACTCCTACAATGAGCAGTACTTC
18	TRBV12-3/TRBV12-4	-	TRBJ2-5	TRBD2	CASSLVRRGLAVQETQYF	TGTGCCAGCAGTTTGGTCCGGAGAGGACTAGCGGTCCAAGAGACCCAGTACTTC
17	TRBV6-2/TRBV6-3	few	TRBJ2-6	-	CASSYSQVHPGANVLTF	TGTGCCAGCAGTTACAGCCAGGTACACCCTGGGGCCAACGTCCTGACTTTC
15	TRBV20-1	-	TRBJ2-7	TRBD1	CSARVTGNPYYEQYF	TGCAGTGCTAGAGTGACAGGGAATCCCTACTACGAGCAGTACTTC
14	TRBV12-3/TRBV12-4	few	TRBJ1-2	TRBD1	CASGPDREYYGYTF	TGTGCCAGCGGACCGGACAGGGAGTACTATGGCTACACCTTC
17	TRBV29-1	-	TRBJ2-1	TRBD1	CSVEGAGQGAPVDEQFF	TGCAGCGTTGAAGGCGCCGGACAGGGGGCTCCTGTGGATGAGCAGTTCTTC
14	TRBV6-2/TRBV6-3	few	TRBJ1-1	-	CATKLTGLNTEAFF	TGTGCCACCAAATTGACAGGCCTGAACACTGAAGCTTTCTTT
18	TRBV3-1	-	TRBJ2-1	TRBD2	CASSQATSSGLRDNEQFF	TGTGCCAGCAGCCAAGCCACCTCTAGCGGCCTAAGAGACAATGAGCAGTTCTTC
15	TRBV6-1	few	TRBJ1-2	TRBD1	CASSEQGATNYGYTF	TGTGCCAGCAGTGAACAGGGGGCTACTAACTATGGCTACACCTTC
14	TRBV28	-	TRBJ2-2	-	CASSSPQGTGELFF	TGTGCCAGCAGTTCCCCTCAGGGGACCGGGGAGCTGTTTTTT
13	TRBV29-1	-	TRBJ1-5	-	CSVAENSNQPQHF	TGCAGCGTTGCTGAAAATAGCAATCAGCCCCAGCATTTT